One sample yielded the 15 T cell receptor beta chains listed below, sequenced in a study of identifying expanded T cells in peripheral blood (dated by TCRdb to about 2019). The method behind the library was the immunoSEQ multiplex PCR assay. The table was pulled from immuneACCESS by TCRdb, which kept in-frame rearrangements only. Such tables lose some clones; where checked, under half of the loss comes from unresolved V genes, and the rest has no known cause. In all, the sample holds approximately 83,000 clones, and around 83% of those were seen once. The ten largest clones capture around 4.3% of the sample. Sample: blood. These receptors were obtained from a person between 18 and 69 years old in good health.

V gene TRBV4-1 combines with J gene TRBJ1-1; the D is unclear. Germline V CDR1 and CDR2: MGHRA, YSYEKL. The V end was cut by 4 bases, the J end by 2 bases, with 11 bases between. The CDR3 consists of 14 residues. In nucleotides, the CDR3 is TGCGCCAGCAGCCCTCTCCCGATTAACACTGAAGCTTTCTTT. This translates into CASSPLPINTEAFF.

This clone was detected a few times. This sequence joins TRBV19 and TRBJ1-2; no reliable D call. V was shortened by 5 bases and J by 3 bases, with 13 bases between the two germline ends. CDR1 is LNHDA and CDR2 is SQIVND in the germline V gene (reference sequence). The CDR3 extends over 14 amino acids. The CDR3 region is CASSYSGNDYGYTF. In nucleotides, the CDR3 is TGTGCCAGTAGTTATAGTGGCAACGACTATGGCTACACCTTC.

The rearrangement links TRBV6-1 to TRBJ1-2; 7 bases are shared with TRBD1. CDR1 and CDR2 (germline): MNHNS, SASEGT. Trimming cost V 5 bases and J 4 bases; bases outside gene matches: 7. CDR3 length: 14 residues. The CDR3 reads CASSSGQKSYGYTF. The CDR3, as DNA: TGTGCCAGCAGTTCGGGACAGAAAAGCTATGGCTACACCTTC.

V usage is TRBV4-1 and J usage is TRBJ2-5; D gene unclear. This CDR3 contains 15 residues. V lost 0 bases, J lost 7 bases, and 15 bases lay in between. The germline V gene encodes CDR1 MGHRA and CDR2 YSYEKL. In DNA, the CDR3 is TGCGCCAGCAGCCAAGATAGGAAGGCGCTTTTGACCCAGTACTTC. This gives the protein CASSQDRKALLTQYF.

The chain carries TRBV6-1 and TRBJ2-4; 7 nucleotides agree with TRBD1. V was pared by 4 bases and J by 2 bases, with 11 bases of the junction left unmatched. The germline V gene has CDR1 MNHNS and CDR2 SASEGT. This CDR3 contains 17 residues. CDR3 loop: CASSGTTGVFSKNIQYF. In nucleotides, the CDR3 is TGTGCCAGCAGTGGAACAACAGGGGTCTTTTCCAAAAACATTCAGTACTTC.

The chain couples TRBV11-2 to TRBJ1-5; a weak D match, TRBD1 (5 bases). The germline CDR1 and CDR2 sequences are SGHAT and FQNNGV. This CDR3 is built from 15 residues. V was clipped by 0 bases and J by 0 bases, with 6 bases between them. Here the CDR3 DNA reads TGTGCCAGCAGCTTAGACAGGGCTAGCAATCAGCCCCAGCATTTT. Translating it yields CASSLDRASNQPQHF.

The chain uses TRBV7-3 and TRBJ2-1, with D maybe TRBD1 (6 bases). The CDR3 has 16 residues. Germline values: CDR1 SGHTA, CDR2 FQGTGA. Deletions cut 6 bases from V and 8 bases from J, with 23 bases between. The CDR3 reads CASRKNLTRTVDEQFF. Here the CDR3 DNA reads TGTGCCAGCAGAAAAAATCTCACTCGGACAGTCGATGAGCAGTTCTTC.

The V gene is TRBV29-1, the J gene TRBJ2-3, with D possibly being TRBD1 or TRBD2 (6 bases each). This CDR3 comprises 12 residues. Looked up from germline, CDR1 is SQVTM and CDR2 is ANQGSEA. V lost 6 bases and J lost 2, with 9 bases in between. The CDR3 coding sequence is TGCAGCGTCTCGGGGGCCACAGATACGCAGTATTTT. Translated: CSVSGATDTQYF.

The chain carries TRBV19 and TRBJ1-2; the D gene is possibly TRBD1 (6 bases). Germline V gene data show CDR1 as LNHDA and CDR2 as SQIVND (reference sequence). Trimming left V 7 bases short and J 4 bases short, with 19 bases between. There are 15 residues in the CDR3. The CDR3: CASTLQGGRIYGYTF. CDR3 in DNA: TGTGCCAGTACCCTTCAAGGGGGACGCATCTATGGCTACACCTTC.

To note about this clone: This CDR3 is also generated by other DNA sequences in the sample. The J gene is TRBJ1-1, the V gene TRBV7-9, with no clear D. The length of the CDR3 is 13 residues. With 3 bases removed from V and 5 bases from J, the gap between germline ends came to 10 bases. CDR1 is SEHNR, CDR2 FQNEAQ, per germline (reference sequence). The CDR3 nucleotides read TGTGCCAGCAGCTTGGACCGAGGGACTGAAGCTTTCTTT. It yields the protein CASSLDRGTEAFF.

The chain recombines TRBV9 with TRBJ1-1; no clear D gene. This CDR3 comprises 14 residues. V lost 0 bases and J 6 bases, leaving 12 bases between the germline ends. Germline V gene lookup returns CDR1 SGDLS and CDR2 YYNGEE. CDR3 sequence: CASSVGQIGPEAFF. The CDR3 DNA reads TGTGCCAGCAGCGTAGGGCAGATCGGTCCTGAAGCTTTCTTT.

The V and J genes are TRBV6-5 and TRBJ1-2, with D unresolved. CDR3 length: 13 amino acids. The V and J ends lost 3 bases and 5 bases respectively, with 10 bases between them. Germline CDR1 is MNHEY and CDR2 is SVGAGI. In nucleotides, the CDR3 is TGTGCCAGCAGTTATCAAGGAGGGTATGGCTACACCTTC. This translates into CASSYQGGYGYTF.

The rearrangement uses TRBV7-2 and TRBJ2-1; D gene unclear. Germline assignment: CDR1 SGHTA and CDR2 FQGNSA. The CDR3 consists of 13 residues. V dropped 6 bases and J dropped 2 bases, with 8 bases sitting between them. The CDR3 region has the DNA TGTGCCAGCAGTCGTAGGGCCTACAATGAGCAGTTCTTC. It specifies CASSRRAYNEQFF.

The chain couples TRBV18 to TRBJ2-3; D is ambiguous. The CDR3 spans 12 residues. V was trimmed by 2 bases and J by 4 bases, leaving 4 bases between them. Germline CDR1 reads KGHSH; CDR2 reads LQKENI. The CDR3 reads CASSPYSDTQYF. The CDR3, as DNA: TGTGCCAGCTCACCATACTCAGATACGCAGTATTTT.

The chain links TRBV5-1 to TRBJ1-2; D is unresolved. CDR1 is SGHRS, CDR2 YFSETQ, per germline. The CDR3 runs to 14 residues. V lost 2 bases to trimming and J lost 0 bases, with 8 bases between them. CDR3 amino acids: CASSLSLSNYGYTF. CDR3 nucleotide sequence: TGCGCCAGCAGCTTATCCCTTTCTAACTATGGCTACACCTTC.